Below are 2 T cell receptor beta chains sequenced from a single sample in a study of cytomegalovirus exposure and HLA in healthy donors. PCR used 60 Vbeta primers and 13 Jbeta primers. Sequencing used immunoSEQ multiplex PCR; TCRdb keeps in-frame clones, though not all of them. In total, the table holds 140,000 or so clones. The sequencing sample was made of PBMCs. These receptors came from a male donor in good health and CMV-seronegative.

In regard to this clone: A junction end diverges from the germline sequence, so it may reflect a read error. The rearrangement uses TRBV7-7 and TRBJ1-4; unclear D gene. CDR1 is SSHAT and CDR2 is FNYEAQ in the germline V gene (reference sequence). The CDR3 is 13 residues long. The CDR3 here is CASSNRRNEKLFF. In DNA, the CDR3 is TGTGCTAGCAGCAACCGCAGAAATGAAAAACTGTTTTTT.

The rearrangement uses TRBV19 and TRBJ2-2; TRBD2 agrees at 14 bases. Germline V gene lookup returns CDR1 LNHDA and CDR2 SQIVND (reference sequence). The ends lost 5 bases at V and 7 bases at J; junction bases unmatched: 15. There are 19 residues in the CDR3. The CDR3 reads CASSPVIGRLAGGSGELFF. Here the CDR3 DNA reads TGTGCCAGTAGTCCCGTAATAGGGCGACTAGCGGGAGGGAGCGGGGAGCTGTTTTTT.